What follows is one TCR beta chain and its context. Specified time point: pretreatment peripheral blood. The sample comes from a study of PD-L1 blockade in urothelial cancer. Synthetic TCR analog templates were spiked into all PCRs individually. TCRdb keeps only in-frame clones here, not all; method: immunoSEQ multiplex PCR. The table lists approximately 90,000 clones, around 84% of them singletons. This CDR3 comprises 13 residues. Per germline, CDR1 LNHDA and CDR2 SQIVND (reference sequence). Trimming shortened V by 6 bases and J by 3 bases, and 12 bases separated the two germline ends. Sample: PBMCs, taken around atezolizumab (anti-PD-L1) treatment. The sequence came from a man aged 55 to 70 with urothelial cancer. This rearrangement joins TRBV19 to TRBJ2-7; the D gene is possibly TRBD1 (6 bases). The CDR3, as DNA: TGTGCCAGTAGCCGGACAGCCCGCTACGAGCAGTACTTC. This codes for CASSRTARYEQYF.